This T cell receptor beta chain was obtained from a study of response to subunit inactivated influenza vaccine. TCRdb processed the RT-PCR reads anew with MiXCR; each CDR3 protein has one entry. The sample consists of about 780,000 distinct CDR3 sequences, around 20% of them appearing once. Points from the study as a whole: The authors offered the suggestion that each seasonal influenza vaccination recruits few new T cells.

This clonotype was seen only a few times. Its specificity is not known. This material consisted of PBMCs from blood, taken roughly 5 days after vaccination. The sequence was collected from a man aged 50 or older who received an inactivated influenza vaccine.

As DNA, the CDR3 is TGTGCCAGCAGCTTATCGGTCACAGATACGCAGTATTTT. This codes for CASSLSVTDTQYF. The chain has TRBV7-9 and TRBJ2-3; D is undetermined. In germline, CDR1 is SEHNR, CDR2 FQNEAQ (reference sequence). This CDR3 contains 13 residues. The germline V and J ends were trimmed by 2 bases and 2 bases, with 5 bases remaining between them.